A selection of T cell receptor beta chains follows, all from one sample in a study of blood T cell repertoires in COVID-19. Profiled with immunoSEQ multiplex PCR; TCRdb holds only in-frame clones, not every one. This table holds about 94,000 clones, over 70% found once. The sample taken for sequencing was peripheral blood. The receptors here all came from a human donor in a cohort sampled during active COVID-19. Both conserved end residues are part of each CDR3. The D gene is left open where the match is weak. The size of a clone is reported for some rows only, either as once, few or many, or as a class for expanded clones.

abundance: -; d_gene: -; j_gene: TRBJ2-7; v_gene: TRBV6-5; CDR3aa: CASSPREAYEQYF; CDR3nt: TGTGCCAGCAGTCCCAGGGAGGCCTACGAGCAGTACTTC
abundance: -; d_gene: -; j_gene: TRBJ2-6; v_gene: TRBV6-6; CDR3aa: CASSGGSGANVLTF; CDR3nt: TGTGCCAGCAGCGGGGGCTCTGGGGCCAACGTCCTGACTTTC
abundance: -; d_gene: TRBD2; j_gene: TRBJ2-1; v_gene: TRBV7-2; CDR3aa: CASSLEASGRWNEQFF; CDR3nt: TGTGCCAGCAGCTTGGAGGCTAGCGGGAGGTGGAATGAGCAGTTCTTC
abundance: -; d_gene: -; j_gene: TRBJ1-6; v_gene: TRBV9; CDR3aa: CASTSGERTPLHF; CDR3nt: TGTGCCAGCACCTCCGGGGAACGAACACCCCTCCACTTT
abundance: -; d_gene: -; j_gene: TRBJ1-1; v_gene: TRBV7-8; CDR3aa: CASSSTGNTEAFF; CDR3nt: TGTGCCAGCAGCTCGACAGGGAACACTGAAGCTTTCTTT
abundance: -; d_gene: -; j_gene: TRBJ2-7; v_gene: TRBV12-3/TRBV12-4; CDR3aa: CASTTGTFAEQYF; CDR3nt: TGTGCCAGCACCACCGGGACTTTTGCCGAGCAGTACTTC
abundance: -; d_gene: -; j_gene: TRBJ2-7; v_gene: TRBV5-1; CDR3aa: CASSLSAGRNEQYF; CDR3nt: TGCGCCAGCAGCTTATCGGCGGGACGGAACGAGCAGTACTTC
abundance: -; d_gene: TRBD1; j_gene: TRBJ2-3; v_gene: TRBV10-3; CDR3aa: CAISEFRQGLTDTQYF; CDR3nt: TGTGCCATCAGTGAGTTCAGACAGGGGCTCACAGATACGCAGTATTTT
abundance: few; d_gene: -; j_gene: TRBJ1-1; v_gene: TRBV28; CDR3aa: CASTNPRKAFF; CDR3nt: TGTGCCAGCACCAATCCCAGGAAAGCTTTCTTT
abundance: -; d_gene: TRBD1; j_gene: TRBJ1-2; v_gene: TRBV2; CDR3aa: CASGLSGGISGYTF; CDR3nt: TGTGCCAGCGGTCTCTCAGGGGGAATCTCTGGCTACACCTTC
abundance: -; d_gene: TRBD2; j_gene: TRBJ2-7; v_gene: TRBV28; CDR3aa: CASSSRGGLSYEQYF; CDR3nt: TGTGCCAGCAGTTCCCGGGGGGGACTGTCCTACGAGCAGTACTTC
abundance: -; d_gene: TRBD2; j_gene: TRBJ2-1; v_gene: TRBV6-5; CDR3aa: CASRLAGGRNEQFF; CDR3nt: TGTGCCAGCAGACTAGCGGGAGGGAGGAATGAGCAGTTCTTC
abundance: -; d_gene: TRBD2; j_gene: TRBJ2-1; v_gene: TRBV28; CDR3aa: CAAGVRVDEQFF; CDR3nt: TGTGCCGCGGGGGTCAGGGTAGATGAGCAGTTCTTC
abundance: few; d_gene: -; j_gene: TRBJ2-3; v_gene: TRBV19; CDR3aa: CASSITGSTDTQYF; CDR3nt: TGTGCCAGTAGTATAACGGGGAGCACAGATACGCAGTATTTT
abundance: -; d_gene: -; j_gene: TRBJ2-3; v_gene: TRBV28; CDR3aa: CASSPNRVPTDTQYF; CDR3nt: TGTGCCAGCAGTCCGAACAGGGTACCCACAGATACGCAGTATTTT
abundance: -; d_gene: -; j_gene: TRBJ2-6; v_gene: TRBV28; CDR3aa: CASSNRARVLTF; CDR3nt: TGTGCCAGCAGCAACAGGGCGCGGGTCCTGACTTTC
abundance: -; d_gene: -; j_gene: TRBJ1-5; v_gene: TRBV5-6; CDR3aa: CASTRLAGNQPQHF; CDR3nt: TGTGCCAGCACCCGACTGGCCGGCAATCAGCCCCAGCATTTT
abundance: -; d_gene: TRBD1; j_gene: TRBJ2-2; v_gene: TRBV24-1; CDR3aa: CATSDSGTANTGELFF; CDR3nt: TGTGCCACCAGTGATTCCGGGACAGCGAACACCGGGGAGCTGTTTTTT
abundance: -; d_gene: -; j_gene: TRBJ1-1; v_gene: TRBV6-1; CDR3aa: CASSEQKYEAFF; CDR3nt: TGTGCCAGCAGTGAACAGAAATATGAAGCTTTCTTT
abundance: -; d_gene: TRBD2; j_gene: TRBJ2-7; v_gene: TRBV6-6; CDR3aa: CASSPPAGGPYEQYF; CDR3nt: TGTGCCAGCAGTCCACCAGCGGGAGGGCCTTACGAGCAGTACTTC
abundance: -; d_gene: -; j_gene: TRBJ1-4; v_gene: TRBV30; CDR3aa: CAWDQGLYATNEKLFF; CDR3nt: TGTGCCTGGGACCAGGGGTTATATGCAACTAATGAAAAACTGTTTTTT
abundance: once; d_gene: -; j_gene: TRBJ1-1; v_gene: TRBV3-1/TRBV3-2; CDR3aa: CASSQVYRNTEAFF; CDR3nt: TGTGCCAGCAGCCAAGTCTACAGGAACACTGAAGCTTTCTTT
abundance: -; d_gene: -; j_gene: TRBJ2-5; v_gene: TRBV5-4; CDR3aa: CASSAGTFQETQYF; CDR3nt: TGTGCCAGCAGCGCAGGGACATTCCAAGAGACCCAGTACTTC
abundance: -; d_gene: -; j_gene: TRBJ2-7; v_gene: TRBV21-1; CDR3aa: CASSKAKGEEVSYEQYF; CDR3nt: TGTGCCAGCAGCAAAGCGAAAGGGGAGGAGGTCTCCTACGAGCAGTACTTC
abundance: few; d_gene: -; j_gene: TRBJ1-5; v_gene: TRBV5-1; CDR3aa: CASSPSGVGQPQHF; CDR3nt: TGCGCCAGCAGCCCCTCGGGGGTAGGTCAGCCCCAGCATTTT
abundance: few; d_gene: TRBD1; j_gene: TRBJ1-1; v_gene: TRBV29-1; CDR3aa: CSGVGGVRITEAFF; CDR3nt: TGCAGCGGTGTAGGGGGCGTTAGGATCACTGAAGCTTTCTTT
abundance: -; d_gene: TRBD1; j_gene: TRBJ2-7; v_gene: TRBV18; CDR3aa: CASSQQGALSEQYF; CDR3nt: TGTGCCAGCTCCCAACAGGGGGCCCTTTCGGAGCAGTACTTC
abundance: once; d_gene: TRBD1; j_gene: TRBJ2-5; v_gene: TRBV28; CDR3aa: CASSSDRGGTQYF; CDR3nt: TGTGCCAGCAGCTCGGACAGGGGAGGGACCCAGTACTTC
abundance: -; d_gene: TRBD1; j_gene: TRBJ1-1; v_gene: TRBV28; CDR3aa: CASSLLDRGLFF; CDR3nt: TGTGCCAGCAGTTTATTAGACAGGGGTCTTTTCTTT
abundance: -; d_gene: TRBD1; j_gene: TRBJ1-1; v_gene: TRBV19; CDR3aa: CASGDRADAEAFF; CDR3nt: TGTGCCAGCGGAGACAGGGCCGATGCTGAAGCTTTCTTT
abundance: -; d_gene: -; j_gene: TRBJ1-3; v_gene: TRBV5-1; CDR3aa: CASSLEARTGRVSGNTIYF; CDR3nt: TGCGCCAGCAGCTTGGAAGCTAGGACGGGGAGAGTCTCTGGAAACACCATATATTTT
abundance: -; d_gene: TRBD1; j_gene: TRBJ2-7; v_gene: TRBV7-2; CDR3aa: CASSFTGGNYEQYF; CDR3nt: TGTGCCAGCAGCTTTACAGGGGGGAATTACGAGCAGTACTTC
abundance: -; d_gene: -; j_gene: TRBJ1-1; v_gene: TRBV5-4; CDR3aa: CASRYEGYTEAFF; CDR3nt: TGTGCCAGCAGATACGAGGGTTACACTGAAGCTTTCTTT
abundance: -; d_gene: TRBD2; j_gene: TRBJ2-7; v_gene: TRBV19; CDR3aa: CASSTFTGGRPYEQYF; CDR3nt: TGTGCCAGTAGTACCTTCACGGGAGGCCGACCCTACGAGCAGTACTTC
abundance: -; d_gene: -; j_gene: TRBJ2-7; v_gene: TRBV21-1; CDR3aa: CASSKGVRTGGKNEQYF; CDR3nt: TGTGCCAGCAGCAAAGGCGTAAGGACAGGGGGAAAGAACGAGCAGTACTTC
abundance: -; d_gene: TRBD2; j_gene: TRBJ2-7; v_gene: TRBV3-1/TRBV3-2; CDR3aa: CASSQRVGGTTSYEQYF; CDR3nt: TGTGCCAGCAGCCAAAGGGTTGGGGGGACTACCTCCTACGAGCAGTACTTC
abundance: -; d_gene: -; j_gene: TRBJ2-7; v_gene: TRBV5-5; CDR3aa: CASSLGGYGEQYF; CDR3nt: TGTGCCAGCAGCTTGGGAGGGTACGGGGAACAGTACTTC
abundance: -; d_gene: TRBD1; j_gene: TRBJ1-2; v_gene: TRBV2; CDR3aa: CASSPGQSYGYTF; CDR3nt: TGTGCCAGCAGTCCGGGACAGTCTTATGGCTACACCTTC
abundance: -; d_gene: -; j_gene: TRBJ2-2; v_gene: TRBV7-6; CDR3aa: CASSLGTLTYTGELFF; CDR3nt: TGTGCCAGCAGCTTAGGTACACTAACTTACACCGGGGAGCTGTTTTTT
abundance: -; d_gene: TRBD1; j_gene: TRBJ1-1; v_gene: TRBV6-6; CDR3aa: CASSQDRGTAFF; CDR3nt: TGTGCCAGCAGTCAAGACAGGGGAACGGCTTTCTTT